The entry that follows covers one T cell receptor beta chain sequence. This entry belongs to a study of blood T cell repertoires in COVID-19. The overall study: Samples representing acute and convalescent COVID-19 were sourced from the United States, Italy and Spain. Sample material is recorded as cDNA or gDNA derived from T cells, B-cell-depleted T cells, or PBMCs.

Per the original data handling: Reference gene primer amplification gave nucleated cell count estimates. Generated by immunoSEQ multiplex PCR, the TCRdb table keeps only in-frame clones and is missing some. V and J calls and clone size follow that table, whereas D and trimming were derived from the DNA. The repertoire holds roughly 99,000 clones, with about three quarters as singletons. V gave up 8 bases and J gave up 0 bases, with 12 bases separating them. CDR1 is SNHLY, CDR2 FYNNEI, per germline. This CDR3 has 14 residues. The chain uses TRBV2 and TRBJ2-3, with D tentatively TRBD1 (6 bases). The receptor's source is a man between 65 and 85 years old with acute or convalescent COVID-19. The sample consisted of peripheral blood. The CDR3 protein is CASRRQESTDTQYF. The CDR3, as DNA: TGTGCCAGCCGCCGACAGGAGAGCACAGATACGCAGTATTTT.